What follows are 26 T cell receptor beta chains derived from one specimen sequenced in a study of identical twins. TCRdb recomputed calls from the 5' RACE reads with MiXCR, one row per CDR3 protein. Here the sample spans 450,000 or so distinct CDR3 sequences, about 14% being singletons. This sample was shared with a second study, whose subject was yellow fever vaccine responses in identical twins.

The sequenced material came from CD4+ T cells sorted from blood. These receptors were taken from a woman in her late teens or twenties in good health.

The chain combines TRBV5-1 with TRBJ2-7, with a tentative D call TRBD1 (5 bases). This CDR3 is 17 amino acids long. Germline values: CDR1 SGHRS, CDR2 YFSETQ. Trimming pared 0 bases from V and 1 base from J, leaving 17 bases between. CDR3 in amino acids: CASSLVGQGLGSYEQYF. The CDR3 nucleotides are TGCGCCAGCAGCTTGGTGGGGCAGGGTCTCGGTTCCTACGAGCAGTACTTC. The variable domain in full, with the rest retrieved from reference TRBV5-1 and TRBJ2-7, is KAGVTQTPRYLIKTRGQQVTLSCSPISGHRSVSWYQQTPGQGLQFLFEYFSETQRNKGNFPGRFSGRQFSNSRSEMNVSTLELGDSALYLCASSLVGQGLGSYEQYFGPGTRLTVT.

The V and J genes are TRBV6-5 and TRBJ2-7, with a tentative D call TRBD2 (7 bases). The germline gives CDR1 MNHEY, CDR2 SVGAGI. The CDR3 consists of 16 residues. Deletions cut 1 base from V and 7 bases from J, with 20 bases between. The CDR3 sequence: CASSYWSGGGVGEQYF. CDR3 bases: TGTGCCAGCAGTTACTGGTCGGGGGGCGGGGTCGGTGAGCAGTACTTC.

The sample holds a few counts of this clonotype. This chain links TRBV6-2 or TRBV6-3 with TRBJ2-2; D may be TRBD2 (6 bases). This CDR3 spans 15 amino acids. The ends were cut back, 6 bases at V and 4 bases at J, with 15 bases in the middle. Germline-derived CDR1 and CDR2 are MNHEY and SVGEGT. CDR3 region: CASRNEKRVTGELFF. CDR3 coding DNA: TGTGCCAGCAGAAACGAGAAGCGGGTCACCGGGGAGCTGTTTTTT.

The chain couples TRBV12-3 or TRBV12-4 to TRBJ1-1; 9 bases fit TRBD1. CDR3 length: 15 amino acids. V lost 5 bases and J lost 7; bases outside the gene matches: 11. The CDR3 DNA follows: TGTGCCAGCAGTATCCTCCGGGACAGGGATAATGAAGCTTTCTTT. Protein product: CASSILRDRDNEAFF.

This clonotype was recorded at least ten times. This chain links TRBV29-1 with TRBJ2-3, with 7 bases fitting TRBD1. The ends lost 6 bases at V and 6 bases at J; junction bases unmatched: 9. CDR3 length: 13 residues. The germline V gene encodes CDR1 SQVTM and CDR2 ANQGSEA. The CDR3 sequence is CSVLQTGQDTQYF. In DNA form, the CDR3 reads TGCAGCGTACTTCAGACAGGGCAGGATACGCAGTATTTT.

V gene TRBV5-1 combines with J gene TRBJ2-5; D ambiguous. Germline V gives CDR1 SGHRS, CDR2 YFSETQ. V was trimmed by 0 bases and J by 5 bases, leaving 8 bases between them. The CDR3 is made up of 13 amino acids. The CDR3 region is CASSLAKTETQYF. In DNA form, the CDR3 reads TGCGCCAGCAGCTTGGCCAAGACGGAGACCCAGTACTTC.

The chain carries TRBV5-6 and TRBJ2-7, with D possibly TRBD1 on 6 matching bases. Trimming took off 1 base at V and 0 bases at J, with 11 bases between the two ends. There are 15 residues in the CDR3. Germline CDR1 and CDR2: SGHDT and YYEEEE. CDR3 DNA sequence: TGTGCCAGCAGCTTGAGGGACACAGACTCCTACGAGCAGTACTTC. This gives the protein CASSLRDTDSYEQYF.

In this sample, this clonotype turned up many times. The chain combines TRBV3-1 with TRBJ2-1; 11 nucleotides agree with TRBD2. The CDR3 spans 15 residues. V shed 6 bases and J 7 bases; nucleotides not matched to a gene: 8. The V gene's germline CDR1 is LGHDT and CDR2 YNNKEL (reference sequence). CDR3 in DNA: TGTGCCAGCAGACGGACTAGCGGGCCCCTAAATGAGCAGTTCTTC. As protein: CASRRTSGPLNEQFF.

In its sample, this clonotype was seen many times. V is TRBV7-8 and J is TRBJ2-3; 13 bases agree with TRBD2. Per the germline V gene, CDR1 is SGHVS and CDR2 is FQNEAQ. Trimming took 5 bases from V and 1 from J; bases not matched to a gene: 9. The CDR3 covers 18 residues. CDR3: CASSRRTSGGVGTDTQYF. CDR3 DNA: TGTGCCAGCAGCCGACGGACTAGCGGGGGAGTCGGCACAGATACGCAGTATTTT.

V usage is TRBV7-2 and J usage is TRBJ2-5, with D possibly matching TRBD2 (5 bases). V lost 4 bases, J lost 4 bases, and 13 bases lay in between. The germline V gene has CDR1 SGHTA and CDR2 FQGNSA. The CDR3 loop spans 14 amino acids. The chain's CDR3 is CASSSSRLAETQYF. The CDR3 DNA is TGTGCCAGCAGCTCGTCCCGCCTAGCAGAGACCCAGTACTTC.

The chain employs TRBV2 and TRBJ1-1; 7 nucleotides line up with TRBD1. Trimming cost V 8 bases and J 8 bases; bases outside gene matches: 8. The germline gives CDR1 SNHLY, CDR2 FYNNEI. This CDR3 is built from 12 residues. The CDR3 protein is CASGNRQGEAFF. DNA for the CDR3: TGTGCCAGCGGCAACCGACAGGGAGAAGCTTTCTTT.

In this sample, this clonotype turned up a few times. V gene TRBV2 combines with J gene TRBJ1-6, with a tentative D call TRBD1 (6 bases). The CDR3 is 14 residues long. Between the trimmed V and J ends, which lost 8 bases and 5 bases, there was a span of 13 bases. Germline-derived CDR1 and CDR2 are SNHLY and FYNNEI. The chain's CDR3 is CASSIRQDNSPLHF. The CDR3 DNA sequence: TGTGCCAGCTCCATCCGACAGGATAATTCACCCCTCCACTTT.

The sample holds many counts of this clonotype. The chain combines TRBV11-2 with TRBJ2-1; TRBD1 aligns across 7 bases. The V gene end was trimmed by 1 base and the J gene end by 8 bases; junction bases not matched to a gene: 2. Germline V CDR1 and CDR2: SGHAT, FQNNGV. CDR3 length: 13 residues. The chain's CDR3 is CASSLAQGYEQFF. CDR3 nucleotide sequence: TGTGCCAGCAGCTTAGCACAGGGGTATGAGCAGTTCTTC.

In its sample, this clonotype was seen many times. The CDR3 region is CASSLLTGLGGYTF. The CDR3 nucleotides read TGTGCCAGCAGTTTACTTACAGGGTTAGGCGGCTACACCTTC. The chain combines TRBV27 with TRBJ1-2, with a possible D match to TRBD1 (6 bases). The germline V gene has CDR1 MNHEY and CDR2 SMNVEV (reference sequence). V gave up 2 bases and J gave up 8 bases, with 15 bases separating them. The CDR3 is 14 amino acids.

The chain is built from TRBV29-1 and TRBJ2-5; D tentatively fits TRBD1 or TRBD2 (5 bases each). The CDR3 runs 15 residues. Trimming took 2 bases from V and 4 from J, leaving 17 bases between them. Germline V lookup: CDR1 SQVTM, CDR2 ANQGSEA. CDR3 sequence reads: CSVELGRGVRETQYF. The CDR3 DNA follows: TGCAGCGTTGAACTTGGTCGAGGGGTTCGAGAGACCCAGTACTTC.

This chain links TRBV6-2 or TRBV6-3 with TRBJ2-7; D may match TRBD1 or TRBD2 (5 bases each). The CDR3 covers 16 residues. V dropped 0 bases and J dropped 5 bases, with 17 bases sitting between them. The germline V gene encodes CDR1 MNHEY and CDR2 SVGEGT. CDR3 coding DNA: TGTGCCAGCAGTTACTCGGGGCAGGGACGGTTGGACGAGCAGTACTTC. It specifies CASSYSGQGRLDEQYF.

J is TRBJ2-1 and V is TRBV7-9; D call uncertain. V gave up 0 bases and J gave up 3 bases, with 9 bases separating them. The CDR3 is 15 residues long. Germline V gene data show CDR1 as SEHNR and CDR2 as FQNEAQ (reference sequence). The CDR3 coding sequence is TGTGCCAGCAGCTTAGCGACGAGAGTCTACAATGAGCAGTTCTTC. Protein sequence: CASSLATRVYNEQFF.

This clonotype was observed a few times. V gene TRBV9 combines with J gene TRBJ2-7, with D perhaps matching TRBD1 (5 bases). From germline, CDR1 is SGDLS and CDR2 YYNGEE. Trimming cost V 4 bases and J 0 bases, with 17 bases left between them. The CDR3 has 16 amino acids. The CDR3 coding sequence is TGTGCCAGCAGCCCACGTGGGTTACAGGACTCCTACGAGCAGTACTTC. Translated: CASSPRGLQDSYEQYF.

This clonotype showed up many times. The CDR3 coding sequence is TGTGCCAGCAGCTTAGTGCTAGCGGGAGCTTACGAGCAGTACTTC. It translates to CASSLVLAGAYEQYF. The chain couples TRBV7-9 to TRBJ2-7; 10 bases fit TRBD2. The CDR3 has 15 residues. After removal of 1 base from V and 4 bases from J, the junction contained 4 bases not matched to a gene. The germline CDR1 and CDR2 sequences are SEHNR and FQNEAQ (reference sequence).

This clonotype has just a few counts. The J gene is TRBJ2-6, the V gene TRBV5-1; D is unresolved. The CDR3 is made up of 17 amino acids. Germline values: CDR1 SGHRS, CDR2 YFSETQ. The ends were cut back, 1 base at V and 0 bases at J, with 11 bases in the middle. The CDR3 region is CASSLLTAASGANVLTF. The CDR3, as DNA: TGCGCCAGCAGCTTGTTAACTGCAGCCTCTGGGGCCAACGTCCTGACTTTC. Together with reference TRBV5-1 and TRBJ2-6, the CDR3 gives the full variable domain: KAGVTQTPRYLIKTRGQQVTLSCSPISGHRSVSWYQQTPGQGLQFLFEYFSETQRNKGNFPGRFSGRQFSNSRSEMNVSTLELGDSALYLCASSLLTAASGANVLTFGAGSRLTVL.

This chain connects TRBV11-2 to TRBJ2-3; D is unresolved. The CDR3 runs to 14 residues. Trimming removed 5 bases at V and 6 bases at J, with 15 bases between. CDR1 is SGHAT and CDR2 is FQNNGV in the germline V gene. CDR3 in DNA: TGTGCCAGCAGCGCGGACCATGGGTCGGATACGCAGTATTTT. Amino acid sequence: CASSADHGSDTQYF.

This clonotype came up many times. The V gene is TRBV15, the J gene TRBJ2-7; maybe TRBD1 (5 bases). This CDR3 is 15 amino acids long. The ends were cut back, 3 bases at V and 6 bases at J, with 18 bases in the middle. Germline assignment: CDR1 LNHNV and CDR2 YYDKDF (reference sequence). The CDR3 reads CATSSVLGRVGEQYF. CDR3 bases: TGTGCCACCAGCAGTGTTTTGGGCAGGGTGGGCGAGCAGTACTTC.

The gene calls are TRBV20-1 and TRBJ2-1, with TRBD2 matching 8 bases. V lost 5 bases, J lost 3 bases, and 6 bases stayed unmatched. Germline-derived CDR1 and CDR2 are DFQATT and SNEGSKA (reference sequence). This CDR3 is 14 amino acids long. CDR3 nucleotides: TGCAGTGCTCCCGGGGGGGGCTTCTACAATGAGCAGTTCTTC. Residues: CSAPGGGFYNEQFF.

This clonotype has a handful of counts. This chain's CDR3 is CSARAGGGEQYF. In DNA form, the CDR3 reads TGCAGTGCTAGGGCGGGAGGGGGCGAGCAGTACTTC. J is TRBJ2-7 and V is TRBV20-1; 9 positions match TRBD2. There are 12 residues in the CDR3. From germline, CDR1 is DFQATT and CDR2 SNEGSKA (reference sequence). The V segment lost 3 bases and the J segment 6 bases; nucleotides outside the gene matches: 3.

V usage is TRBV27 and J usage is TRBJ2-7, with TRBD2 matching over 15 bases. Germline V gene data show CDR1 as MNHEY and CDR2 as SMNVEV (reference sequence). The CDR3 contains 15 residues. V trimming: 6 bases; J trimming: 6 bases; junction bases outside the gene matches: 6. For the CDR3, the DNA is TGTGCCAGCAGCCTGACGGGACTAGCGGGAGGCGAGCAGTACTTC. Protein sequence: CASSLTGLAGGEQYF.

The V gene is TRBV29-1, the J gene TRBJ2-7; unclear D gene. CDR1 is SQVTM, CDR2 ANQGSEA, per germline. Trimming took 4 bases from V and 0 from J, leaving 7 bases between them. This CDR3 is built from 12 residues. The CDR3 coding sequence is TGCAGCGTTGCCGTACTCTCCTACGAGCAGTACTTC. Translated: CSVAVLSYEQYF.